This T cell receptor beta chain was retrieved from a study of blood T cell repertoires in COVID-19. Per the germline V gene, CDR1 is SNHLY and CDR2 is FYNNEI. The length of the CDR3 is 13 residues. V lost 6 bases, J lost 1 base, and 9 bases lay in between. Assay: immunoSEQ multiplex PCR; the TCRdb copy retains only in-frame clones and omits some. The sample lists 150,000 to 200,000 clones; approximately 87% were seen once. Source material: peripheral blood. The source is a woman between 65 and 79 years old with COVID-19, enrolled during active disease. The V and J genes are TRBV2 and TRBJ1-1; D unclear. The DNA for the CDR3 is TGTGCCAGCAGAGCACGGGAGAACACTGAAGCTTTCTTT. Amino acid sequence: CASRARENTEAFF.